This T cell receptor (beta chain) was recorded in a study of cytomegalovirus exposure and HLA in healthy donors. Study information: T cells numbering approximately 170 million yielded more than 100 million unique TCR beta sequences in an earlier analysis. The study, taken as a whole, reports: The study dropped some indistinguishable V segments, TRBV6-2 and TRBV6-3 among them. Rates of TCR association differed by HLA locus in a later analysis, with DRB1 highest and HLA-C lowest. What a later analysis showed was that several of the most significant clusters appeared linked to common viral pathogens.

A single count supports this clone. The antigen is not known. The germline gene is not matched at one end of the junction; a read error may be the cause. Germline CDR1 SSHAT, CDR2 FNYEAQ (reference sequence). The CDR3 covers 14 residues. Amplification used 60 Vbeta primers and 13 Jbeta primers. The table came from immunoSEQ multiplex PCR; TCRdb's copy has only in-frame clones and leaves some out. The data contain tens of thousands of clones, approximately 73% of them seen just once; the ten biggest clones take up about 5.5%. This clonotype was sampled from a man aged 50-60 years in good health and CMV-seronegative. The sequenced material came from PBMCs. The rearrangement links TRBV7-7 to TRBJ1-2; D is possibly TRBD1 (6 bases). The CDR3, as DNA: TGTGCTAGCAGCTTAGGCGACAGGTGGCGTGGCTACACCTTC. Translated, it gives CASSLGDRWRGYTF.